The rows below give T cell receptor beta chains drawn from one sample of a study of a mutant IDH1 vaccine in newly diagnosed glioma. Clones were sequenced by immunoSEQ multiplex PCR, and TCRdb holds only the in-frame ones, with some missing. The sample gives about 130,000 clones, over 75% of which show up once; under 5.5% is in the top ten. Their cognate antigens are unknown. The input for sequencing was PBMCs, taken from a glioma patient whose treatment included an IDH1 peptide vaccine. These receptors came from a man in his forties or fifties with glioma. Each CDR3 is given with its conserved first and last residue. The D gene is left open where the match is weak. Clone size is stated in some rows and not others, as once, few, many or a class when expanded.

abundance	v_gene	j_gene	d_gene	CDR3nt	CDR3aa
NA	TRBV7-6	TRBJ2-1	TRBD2	TGTGCCAGCAGCTTAGCGACTAGCGGGGTGTCCAATGAGCAGTTCTTC	CASSLATSGVSNEQFF
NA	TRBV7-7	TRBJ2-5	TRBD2	TGTGCTAGCAGCTTAGCGGGTGAGCGTATCGGTACGGAGACCCAGTACTTC	CASSLAGERIGTETQYF
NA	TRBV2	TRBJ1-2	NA	TGTGCCAGCAGTCGCGAGCTGAACTATGGCTACACCTTC	CASSRELNYGYTF
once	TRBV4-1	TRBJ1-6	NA	TGCGCCAGCAGCGAAGCCCGTTCAAGTTCACCCCTCCACTTT	CASSEARSSSPLHF
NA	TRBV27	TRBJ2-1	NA	TGTGCCAGCAGTTTGCCGGGACTCCCTATCCCTGAGCAGTTCTTC	CASSLPGLPIPEQFF
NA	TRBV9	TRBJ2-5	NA	TGTGCCAGCAGCGTCGGGGGTGTCGGGTTAGAGACCCAGTACTTC	CASSVGGVGLETQYF
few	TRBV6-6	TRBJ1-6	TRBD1	TGTGCCAGCAGTTCCCAACGACAGGGAAGGTCACCCCTCCACTTT	CASSSQRQGRSPLHF
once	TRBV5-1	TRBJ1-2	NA	TGCGCCAGCAGCTTGCTCGTTGGGGGCTTTGGCTACACCTTC	CASSLLVGGFGYTF
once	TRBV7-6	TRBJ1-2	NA	TGTGCCAGCAGCCCTACACTAAACTATGGCTACACCTTC	CASSPTLNYGYTF
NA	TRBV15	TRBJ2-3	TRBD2	TGTGCCACCAGCAGTGCTCTAGCGGGGAACACAGATACGCAGTATTTT	CATSSALAGNTDTQYF
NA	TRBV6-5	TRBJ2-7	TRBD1	TGTGCCAGCAGTTACTCCGGGACAGGGCTATACGAGCAGTACTTC	CASSYSGTGLYEQYF
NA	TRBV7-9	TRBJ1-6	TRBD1	TGTGCCAGCAGCTTCGGGACAGGGGCTCGTAATTCACCCCTCCACTTT	CASSFGTGARNSPLHF
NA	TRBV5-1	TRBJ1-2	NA	TGCGCCAGCAGCCCCCGAACAGGGATCAACTATGGCTACACCTTC	CASSPRTGINYGYTF
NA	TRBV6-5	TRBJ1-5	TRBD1	TGTGCCAGCAGCCCCGACAGGGCCCCCAATCAGCCCCAGCATTTT	CASSPDRAPNQPQHF
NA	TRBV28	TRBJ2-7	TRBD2	TGTGCCAGCAGTTTATCCCTAGCGGGAGTTGTCGAGCAGTACTTC	CASSLSLAGVVEQYF
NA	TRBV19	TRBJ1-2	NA	TGTGCCAGTAGTATGTCCGGCAACAACTATGGCTACACCTTC	CASSMSGNNYGYTF
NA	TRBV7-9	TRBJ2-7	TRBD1	TGTGCCAGCAGCTTATACTTAGGACAGGGACAGGGCTACGAGCAGTACTTC	CASSLYLGQGQGYEQYF
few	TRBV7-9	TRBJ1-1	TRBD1	TGTGCCAGCAGTCGATACCTACAGGGGAAGAACACTGAAGCTTTCTTT	CASSRYLQGKNTEAFF
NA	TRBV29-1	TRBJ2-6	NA	TGCAGCGTTATACACTCTGGGGCCAACGTCCTGACTTTC	CSVIHSGANVLTF
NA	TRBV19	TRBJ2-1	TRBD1	TGTGCCAGTAGTCCAGACAGGGCCTCCTACAATGAGCAGTTCTTC	CASSPDRASYNEQFF
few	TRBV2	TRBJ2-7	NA	TGTGCCAGAAGCGACGGTTCCTACGAGCAGTACTTC	CARSDGSYEQYF
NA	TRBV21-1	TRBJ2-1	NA	TGTGCCAGCAACGAAAGCGAGACAGGGGGCCGCTACAATGAGCAGTTCTTC	CASNESETGGRYNEQFF